Listed below are T cell receptor beta chains from one sample, sequenced in a study of blood T cell repertoires in COVID-19. Measured with immunoSEQ multiplex PCR; TCRdb has only the in-frame clones, and not every one. The table has more than 100,000 clones, about four fifths seen once. Material: peripheral blood. The source is a woman aged 80 or over with acute or convalescent COVID-19. Each CDR3 is given with its conserved first and last residue. Each record gives: D gene, V gene, clone size, J gene, CDR3 length, CDR3 protein, CDR3 DNA. D genes are given only for firm matches. A row's size may be missing; if present it is once, few, many or a size class.

d_gene: NA; v_gene: TRBV19; abundance: NA; j_gene: TRBJ1-4; len: 15; CDR3aa: CASAYGGATNEKLFF; CDR3nt: TGTGCCAGTGCCTACGGGGGGGCAACTAATGAAAAACTGTTTTTT
d_gene: NA; v_gene: TRBV20-1; abundance: few; j_gene: TRBJ1-2; len: 13; CDR3aa: CSASLAENYGYTF; CDR3nt: TGCAGTGCTAGTTTAGCAGAAAACTATGGCTACACCTTC
d_gene: TRBD1; v_gene: TRBV15; abundance: few; j_gene: TRBJ2-7; len: 15; CDR3aa: CATSMTGTGFYEQYF; CDR3nt: TGTGCCACCAGCATGACCGGGACAGGTTTCTACGAGCAGTACTTC
d_gene: TRBD2; v_gene: TRBV11-2; abundance: NA; j_gene: TRBJ2-7; len: 15; CDR3aa: CASSTGTSVTYEQYF; CDR3nt: TGTGCCAGCAGCACCGGGACTAGCGTAACCTACGAGCAGTACTTC
d_gene: TRBD1; v_gene: TRBV19; abundance: NA; j_gene: TRBJ1-1; len: 13; CDR3aa: CASKQGLNTEAFF; CDR3nt: TGTGCCAGCAAACAGGGGTTGAACACTGAAGCTTTCTTT
d_gene: TRBD2; v_gene: TRBV28; abundance: NA; j_gene: TRBJ2-3; len: 17; CDR3aa: CASSLGLQREKADTQYF; CDR3nt: TGTGCCAGCAGTTTGGGCCTCCAGCGGGAGAAAGCTGATACGCAGTATTTT
d_gene: TRBD1; v_gene: TRBV18; abundance: once; j_gene: TRBJ1-5; len: 14; CDR3aa: CASSPTGVNQPQHF; CDR3nt: TGTGCCAGCTCACCTACAGGGGTCAATCAGCCCCAGCATTTT
d_gene: TRBD1; v_gene: TRBV28; abundance: few; j_gene: TRBJ1-2; len: 13; CDR3aa: CASSLWTGEGYTF; CDR3nt: TGTGCCAGCAGTCTCTGGACAGGGGAAGGCTACACCTTC
d_gene: NA; v_gene: TRBV5-1; abundance: once; j_gene: TRBJ1-1; len: 15; CDR3aa: CASSLVAGSGTEAFF; CDR3nt: TGCGCCAGCAGCTTGGTGGCGGGCTCGGGCACTGAAGCTTTCTTT
d_gene: TRBD2; v_gene: TRBV5-1; abundance: NA; j_gene: TRBJ2-1; len: 15; CDR3aa: CASSSTGGGWNEQFF; CDR3nt: TGCGCCAGCAGCTCTACTGGCGGGGGGTGGAATGAGCAGTTCTTC
d_gene: TRBD1; v_gene: TRBV7-2; abundance: NA; j_gene: TRBJ1-5; len: 15; CDR3aa: CASSLARGQGAPQHF; CDR3nt: TGTGCCAGCAGCTTAGCCCGGGGACAGGGGGCGCCCCAGCATTTT
d_gene: NA; v_gene: TRBV19; abundance: NA; j_gene: TRBJ2-3; len: 14; CDR3aa: CASSIVSLRDTQYF; CDR3nt: TGTGCCAGTAGTATAGTGTCCCTGAGAGATACGCAGTATTTT
d_gene: NA; v_gene: TRBV4-1; abundance: NA; j_gene: TRBJ1-5; len: 20; CDR3aa: CASSLRRYLTNFNSNQPQHF; CDR3nt: TGCGCCAGCAGCCTCAGGCGATACTTAACCAATTTTAATAGCAATCAGCCCCAGCATTTT
d_gene: TRBD2; v_gene: TRBV5-4; abundance: NA; j_gene: TRBJ2-7; len: 15; CDR3aa: CASSPGLAQSYEQYF; CDR3nt: TGTGCCAGCAGCCCAGGACTAGCTCAATCTTACGAGCAGTACTTC
d_gene: NA; v_gene: TRBV15; abundance: NA; j_gene: TRBJ1-5; len: 15; CDR3aa: CATSREGAVDQPQHF; CDR3nt: TGTGCCACCAGCAGAGAAGGGGCCGTAGATCAGCCCCAGCATTTT
d_gene: NA; v_gene: TRBV25-1; abundance: once; j_gene: TRBJ2-1; len: 16; CDR3aa: CASSEYSRSGRNEQFF; CDR3nt: TGTGCCAGCAGTGAATACTCTAGGAGCGGCCGCAATGAGCAGTTCTTC
d_gene: TRBD1; v_gene: TRBV7-8; abundance: NA; j_gene: TRBJ1-2; len: 14; CDR3aa: CASSADRGGDGYTF; CDR3nt: TGTGCCAGCAGCGCGGACAGGGGAGGGGACGGCTACACCTTC
d_gene: TRBD1; v_gene: TRBV19; abundance: NA; j_gene: TRBJ2-4; len: 15; CDR3aa: CASSNPTGGSDIQYF; CDR3nt: TGTGCCAGTAGCAATCCGACAGGGGGTAGTGACATTCAGTACTTC
d_gene: NA; v_gene: TRBV27; abundance: few; j_gene: TRBJ1-2; len: 13; CDR3aa: CASSFRGVGGYTF; CDR3nt: TGTGCCAGCAGTTTTCGGGGGGTCGGTGGCTACACCTTC
d_gene: TRBD1; v_gene: TRBV5-1; abundance: NA; j_gene: TRBJ2-1; len: 14; CDR3aa: CASSRTGTANEQFF; CDR3nt: TGCGCCAGCAGCAGAACCGGGACAGCCAATGAGCAGTTCTTC
d_gene: TRBD1; v_gene: TRBV28; abundance: once; j_gene: TRBJ1-2; len: 18; CDR3aa: CASRGVRLGQGVNYGYTF; CDR3nt: TGTGCCAGCAGGGGGGTTCGTCTTGGACAGGGGGTCAACTATGGCTACACCTTC
d_gene: NA; v_gene: TRBV19; abundance: NA; j_gene: TRBJ1-2; len: 14; CDR3aa: CASSISSYVYGYTF; CDR3nt: TGTGCCAGTAGTATCTCCTCCTACGTATATGGCTACACCTTC
d_gene: TRBD1; v_gene: TRBV7-2; abundance: NA; j_gene: TRBJ2-3; len: 14; CDR3aa: CASSFGQDWDTQYF; CDR3nt: TGTGCCAGCAGCTTTGGACAGGACTGGGATACGCAGTATTTT
d_gene: NA; v_gene: TRBV9; abundance: NA; j_gene: TRBJ1-3; len: 17; CDR3aa: CASSVDLWGVSGNTIYF; CDR3nt: TGTGCCAGCAGCGTAGACCTTTGGGGAGTATCTGGAAACACCATATATTTT
d_gene: NA; v_gene: TRBV7-2; abundance: NA; j_gene: TRBJ1-2; len: 15; CDR3aa: CASSFSRSPIYGYTF; CDR3nt: TGTGCCAGCAGCTTCAGCCGTAGCCCTATCTATGGCTACACCTTC
d_gene: NA; v_gene: TRBV7-9; abundance: once; j_gene: TRBJ2-5; len: 16; CDR3aa: CASSLGRAGFQETQYF; CDR3nt: TGTGCCAGCAGCTTAGGTCGCGCGGGGTTCCAAGAGACCCAGTACTTC
d_gene: TRBD1; v_gene: TRBV30; abundance: once; j_gene: TRBJ1-2; len: 14; CDR3aa: CAWSVGTGKDGYTF; CDR3nt: TGTGCCTGGAGTGTAGGGACAGGGAAGGATGGCTACACCTTC
d_gene: TRBD1; v_gene: TRBV29-1; abundance: NA; j_gene: TRBJ2-5; len: 13; CDR3aa: CSVRTGGRETQYF; CDR3nt: TGCAGCGTCCGGACAGGGGGCAGAGAGACCCAGTACTTC
d_gene: TRBD1; v_gene: TRBV24-1; abundance: NA; j_gene: TRBJ2-7; len: 14; CDR3aa: CATSPGQGSYEQYF; CDR3nt: TGTGCCACTTCCCCGGGACAGGGTTCCTACGAGCAGTACTTC